These 27 T cell receptor beta chains were sequenced from one sample in a study of CD8 T cells in ankylosing spondylitis. Notes on the study in general: Within ankylosing spondylitis blood, a TCR beta motif made up of seven or eight highly homologous variants appeared to be characteristic.

Which antigens these TCRs recognize remains unknown. TCRdb re-analysed the 5' RACE reads in MiXCR, keeping a single row per CDR3 protein. In the table there are about 220,000 distinct CDR3 sequences, about 16% of which are singletons. The material sequenced was blood, either unsorted or a sorted T cell fraction (not recorded which). The receptors here all came from a male donor with ankylosing spondylitis.

About this clonotype: This is likely a read error, given that the CDR3 carries no conserved phenylalanine or tryptophan at its end. The genes are TRBV5-1 and TRBJ1-1; D call uncertain. The germline V gene encodes CDR1 SGHRS and CDR2 YFSETQ. Trimming removed 5 bases at V and 4 bases at J, with 9 bases between. The CDR3 is 12 residues long. The DNA for the CDR3 is TGCGCCAGCAGTTTCCCAGGCACTGAAGCTTTCCTT. Protein sequence: CASSFPGTEAFL.

This clonotype was counted many times. This chain uses TRBV4-1 with TRBJ2-7; D may match TRBD1 or TRBD2 (5 bases each). This CDR3 contains 14 residues. Germline V gene data show CDR1 as MGHRA and CDR2 as YSYEKL. V gave up 6 bases and J gave up 0 bases, with 12 bases separating them. The CDR3 reads CASRPGTGSYEQYF. The DNA for the CDR3 is TGCGCCAGCAGACCCGGGACCGGCTCCTACGAGCAGTACTTC.

This clonotype was observed a few times. The CDR3 protein is CASSFPTGTGELFF. In nucleotides, the CDR3 is TGCGCCAGCAGCTTCCCAACAGGGACCGGGGAGCTGTTTTTT. The chain has TRBV4-1 and TRBJ2-2, with D possibly TRBD1 on 6 matching bases. The CDR3 contains 14 residues. Germline V gene lookup returns CDR1 MGHRA and CDR2 YSYEKL. Trimming cost V 5 bases and J 5 bases, with 12 bases left between them.

This clonotype was detected many times. CDR3 sequence: CSAIPLGDSSYNEQFF. The CDR3 DNA reads TGCAGTGCTATCCCCTTGGGGGACAGCTCCTACAATGAGCAGTTCTTC. This chain joins TRBV20-1 and TRBJ2-1, with 7 bases identical to TRBD1. The V gene's germline CDR1 is DFQATT and CDR2 SNEGSKA (reference sequence). CDR3 length equals 16 residues. Trimming at V came to 4 bases and at J to 0 bases, leaving 9 bases not matched to a gene.

The rearrangement joins TRBV20-1 to TRBJ2-7; TRBD1 matches 10 bases. From germline, CDR1 is DFQATT and CDR2 SNEGSKA (reference sequence). CDR3 length: 13 residues. V was clipped by 5 bases and J by 3 bases; unmatched bases: 4. The CDR3 nucleotides are TGCAGTGCTGGGACAGGGGAAAACTACGAGCAGTACTTC. This encodes CSAGTGENYEQYF.

This clonotype has just a few counts. An end of the junction differs from the germline gene, which may be a read error. The chain combines TRBV12-5 with TRBJ1-1, with D maybe TRBD1 (6 bases). This CDR3 contains 13 residues. CDR1 and CDR2 from the germline V gene are LGHNT and FRNRAP. The CDR3 here is CASGLGRGVVLVF. The DNA for the CDR3 is TGTGCTAGTGGTTTGGGTAGGGGGGTGGTTTTGGTCTTT.

This clonotype was seen only a few times. J is TRBJ2-7 and V is TRBV20-1; TRBD1 is a possible D gene (6 bases). Germline assignment: CDR1 DFQATT and CDR2 SNEGSKA (reference sequence). The CDR3 has 12 amino acids. The V gene lost 6 bases and the J gene lost 3 bases, with 12 bases spanning the gap. The CDR3 DNA sequence: TGCAGTGCCCAGGACAGTTACTACGAGCAGTACTTC. Amino acid sequence: CSAQDSYYEQYF.

The J gene is TRBJ2-2, the V gene TRBV4-1; TRBD1 or TRBD2 may be the D gene (5 bases each). Germline V gene lookup returns CDR1 MGHRA and CDR2 YSYEKL. The length of the CDR3 is 19 residues. The V gene lost 3 bases and the J gene lost 1 base, with 21 bases spanning the gap. CDR3 sequence (DNA): TGCGCCAGCAGCCAGGGGGTGACGGGGAAATACTGGAACACCGGGGAGCTGTTTTTT. This codes for CASSQGVTGKYWNTGELFF.

The J gene is TRBJ2-1, the V gene TRBV7-9, with D hard to call. Per the germline V gene, CDR1 is SEHNR and CDR2 is FQNEAQ (reference sequence). The length of the CDR3 is 14 residues. V was shortened by 4 bases and J by 12 bases, with 19 bases between the two germline ends. Here the CDR3 DNA reads TGTGCCAGCAGCTCGATGTCCGAAGGCGGTGGGCAGTTCTTC. Translating it yields CASSSMSEGGGQFF.

This clonotype appeared a few times. V gene TRBV10-3 combines with J gene TRBJ2-1, with a tentative D call TRBD1 (7 bases). Germline V CDR1 and CDR2: ENHRY, SYGVKD. The CDR3 covers 17 residues. Trimming removed 3 bases at V and 7 bases at J, with 22 bases between. The CDR3 reads CAISDALRGPGGNEQFF. The CDR3 DNA follows: TGTGCCATCAGTGATGCACTCCGGGGCCCAGGGGGGAATGAGCAGTTCTTC.

Only a few counts were recorded for this clonotype. V usage is TRBV12-5 and J usage is TRBJ2-1; TRBD1 aligns across 7 bases. The J segment lost 2 bases and the V segment lost 2 bases, leaving 12 bases of the junction unmatched. The germline V gene has CDR1 LGHNT and CDR2 FRNRAP. The CDR3 contains 18 residues. The chain's CDR3 is CASGLTLGAQGPYNEQFF. CDR3 DNA: TGTGCTAGTGGTTTGACCCTAGGGGCACAGGGGCCCTACAATGAGCAGTTCTTC.

The table lists this clonotype with a few counts. This chain links TRBV9 with TRBJ1-1; D call uncertain. The CDR3 is 15 amino acids. Trimming stripped 1 base from V and 0 bases from J, with 10 bases between. CDR1 is SGDLS, CDR2 YYNGEE, per germline. The CDR3 reads CASSVLTNMNTEAFF. CDR3 DNA: TGTGCCAGCAGCGTACTGACTAACATGAACACTGAAGCTTTCTTT.

The V gene is TRBV12-5, the J gene TRBJ2-7; 9 bases map to TRBD1. V lost 5 bases, J lost 2 bases, and 10 bases stayed unmatched. Germline CDR1 is LGHNT and CDR2 is FRNRAP. The CDR3 has 16 residues. In DNA, the CDR3 is TGTGCTAGTGGTCCGCCGGGACAGGGCGTCCCCTACGAGCAGTACTTC. Its translation: CASGPPGQGVPYEQYF.

This clonotype was seen ten or more times. The rearrangement uses TRBV15 and TRBJ1-5; TRBD1 is a possible D gene (5 bases). CDR3 length: 15 amino acids. Germline lookup yields CDR1 LNHNV and CDR2 YYDKDF (reference sequence). V lost 1 base and J lost 6, with 13 bases in between. CDR3 amino acids: CATSRGDQGGQPQHF. The CDR3, as DNA: TGTGCCACCAGCAGAGGGGATCAGGGAGGTCAGCCCCAGCATTTT. Full variable domain (remainder filled in from reference TRBV15 and TRBJ1-5): DAMVIQNPRYQVTQFGKPVTLSCSQTLNHNVMYWYQQKSSQAPKLLFHYYDKDFNNEADTPDNFQSRRPNTSFCFLDIRSPGLGDTAMYLCATSRGDQGGQPQHFGDGTRLSIL.

The V and J genes are TRBV5-5 and TRBJ2-4; the D gene is possibly TRBD1 (5 bases). V was clipped by 0 bases and J by 0 bases, with 7 bases between them. Germline lookup yields CDR1 SGHKS and CDR2 YYEKEE (reference sequence). The CDR3 runs to 15 residues. CDR3 sequence reads: CASSLVGVAKNIQYF. CDR3 nucleotides: TGTGCCAGCAGCTTGGTAGGGGTAGCCAAAAACATTCAGTACTTC.

About this clonotype itself: A read error may account for a junction end that differs from germline. In DNA form, the CDR3 reads TGTGCAAGCAGCATAACCGGGGGGATCGGGTCTTACTACGAGCAGTACTTC. Translation: CASSITGGIGSYYEQYF. This chain joins TRBV11-2 and TRBJ2-7; 7 bases line up with TRBD2. There are 17 residues in the CDR3. Germline lookup yields CDR1 SGHAT and CDR2 FQNNGV.

Only a few counts were recorded for this clonotype. The V gene is TRBV7-9, the J gene TRBJ1-1; D is ambiguous. The CDR3 is 14 amino acids. Trimming stripped 4 bases from V and 10 bases from J, with 19 bases between. Germline V gene lookup returns CDR1 SEHNR and CDR2 FQNEAQ (reference sequence). CDR3: CASSSDRLQLRAFF. CDR3 bases: TGTGCCAGCAGCTCAGATCGACTCCAGCTGAGAGCTTTCTTT.

V usage is TRBV28 and J usage is TRBJ2-1, with D hard to call. The V end was cut by 7 bases, the J end by 7 bases, with 14 bases between. CDR3 length: 13 residues. Germline CDR1 MDHEN, CDR2 SYDVKM. Written as DNA, the CDR3 is TGTGCCAGCACCGACATAAGCGTGAATGAGCAGTTCTTC. The encoded protein is CASTDISVNEQFF.

In this sample, this clonotype turned up many times. The chain has TRBV6-2 or TRBV6-3 and TRBJ1-1; D gene uncertain. From germline, CDR1 is MNHEY and CDR2 SVGEGT. This CDR3 has 15 residues. V lost 4 bases and J lost 4, with 16 bases in between. Here the CDR3 reads CASSSPTGGITEAFF. CDR3 coding DNA: TGTGCCAGCAGTTCACCCACGGGTGGGATCACTGAAGCTTTCTTT.

There are many counts of this clonotype. The chain carries TRBV12-3 or TRBV12-4 and TRBJ1-1; 10 positions match TRBD1. With 7 bases clipped from V and 1 base from J, the junction kept 15 bases outside the gene matches. The CDR3 has 18 residues. Written as DNA, the CDR3 is TGTGCCAGCATCCGGGGGGGGGACAGGGGATTTCCGAACACTGAAGCTTTCTTT. This codes for CASIRGGDRGFPNTEAFF.

V usage is TRBV27 and J usage is TRBJ1-5, with D unclear. CDR3 length: 14 amino acids. Deletions cut 3 bases from V and 1 base from J, with 7 bases between. CDR1 and CDR2 (germline): MNHEY, SMNVEV (reference sequence). The CDR3 DNA reads as TGTGCCAGCAGTTTTAGCAGAAGCAATCAGCCCCAGCATTTT. Residues: CASSFSRSNQPQHF.

The chain joins TRBV12-5 to TRBJ2-7; 9 bases agree with TRBD2. The germline V gene encodes CDR1 LGHNT and CDR2 FRNRAP. The CDR3 is made up of 15 amino acids. V gave up 6 bases and J gave up 5 bases; unmatched junction bases: 11. The DNA for the CDR3 is TGTGCTAGTGGGTCCCCAGCGGGGGGCTGGAACGAGCAGTACTTC. Its protein is CASGSPAGGWNEQYF.

V and J are TRBV27 and TRBJ2-7; TRBD1 agrees at 11 bases. CDR1 MNHEY and CDR2 SMNVEV come from the germline V gene (reference sequence). Unmatched junction bases numbered 7, after V lost 4 bases and J lost 5 bases. The CDR3 length is 15 residues. CDR3 sequence reads: CASSSGQGARNEQYF. In DNA form, the CDR3 reads TGTGCCAGCAGTTCAGGACAGGGGGCGAGAAACGAGCAGTACTTC.

This clonotype was seen just once. V and J are TRBV4-3 and TRBJ2-1; 9 bases align to TRBD2. This CDR3 has 17 amino acids. The germline V gene has CDR1 LGHNA and CDR2 YSLEER. With V trimmed by 0 bases and J by 2 bases, 5 bases remained unmatched. The CDR3 region is CASSQDRAGGPYNEQFF. DNA of the CDR3: TGCGCCAGCAGCCAAGATCGGGCGGGAGGGCCCTACAATGAGCAGTTCTTC.

This rearrangement joins TRBV11-2 to TRBJ1-1, with D possibly TRBD1 on 6 matching bases. Looked up from germline, CDR1 is SGHAT and CDR2 is FQNNGV. The CDR3 extends over 14 amino acids. Between the trimmed V and J ends, which lost 5 bases and 3 bases, there was a span of 13 bases. The CDR3 spells CASSRGDIYTEAFF. The CDR3 coding sequence is TGTGCCAGCAGCAGGGGGGACATTTACACTGAAGCTTTCTTT.

The chain employs TRBV6-1 and TRBJ2-1, with 8 positions matching TRBD2. Germline V gene sequence: CDR1 MNHNS, CDR2 SASEGT. The CDR3 sequence is 16 residues long. J gave up 0 bases and V 4 bases, and 5 bases lay outside the gene matches. The DNA of the CDR3 is TGTGCCAGCAGTGCCCGCGGGGGGAGCTCCTACAATGAGCAGTTCTTC. It translates to CASSARGGSSYNEQFF.

This CDR3 is CASSHRLVDGEQFF. In nucleotides, the CDR3 is TGTGCCAGCAGCCACCGACTAGTTGACGGTGAGCAGTTCTTC. The V and J genes are TRBV14 and TRBJ2-1; D possibly corresponds to TRBD2 (6 bases). Trimming removed 3 bases from V and 9 bases from J, with 15 bases in between. CDR3 size: 14 residues. The germline V gene has CDR1 SGHDN and CDR2 FVKESK.